This T cell receptor beta chain was captured in a study of T cells in Graves' hyperthyroidism and ophthalmopathy. Hyperthyroidism of Graves' type that showed no ophthalmopathy progression within 18 months was stable. The CDR3 regions of TCR beta were amplified from RNA transcripts. The HTBI set primed first-round TCR CDR3 RT-PCR. TCRdb recomputed calls from the multiplex PCR reads with MiXCR, one row per CDR3 protein. Among approximately 640,000 distinct CDR3 sequences listed, roughly 17% were seen once. This clonotype appeared a few times. The germline V and J ends were trimmed by 3 bases and 6 bases, with 30 bases remaining between them. The CDR3 totals 19 residues. Germline V CDR1 and CDR2: WSHSY, SAAADI.

The chain recombines TRBV10-2 with TRBJ2-7, with D possibly TRBD1 on 6 matching bases. The TCR sequence derives from a man aged 50 to 60 with Graves' hyperthyroidism. Sequenced: blood. The CDR3 here is CASSDNRQVVTTRVGEQYF. The CDR3 nucleotides are TGCGCCAGCAGTGATAATCGACAGGTCGTAACAACCAGAGTGGGCGAGCAGTACTTC.